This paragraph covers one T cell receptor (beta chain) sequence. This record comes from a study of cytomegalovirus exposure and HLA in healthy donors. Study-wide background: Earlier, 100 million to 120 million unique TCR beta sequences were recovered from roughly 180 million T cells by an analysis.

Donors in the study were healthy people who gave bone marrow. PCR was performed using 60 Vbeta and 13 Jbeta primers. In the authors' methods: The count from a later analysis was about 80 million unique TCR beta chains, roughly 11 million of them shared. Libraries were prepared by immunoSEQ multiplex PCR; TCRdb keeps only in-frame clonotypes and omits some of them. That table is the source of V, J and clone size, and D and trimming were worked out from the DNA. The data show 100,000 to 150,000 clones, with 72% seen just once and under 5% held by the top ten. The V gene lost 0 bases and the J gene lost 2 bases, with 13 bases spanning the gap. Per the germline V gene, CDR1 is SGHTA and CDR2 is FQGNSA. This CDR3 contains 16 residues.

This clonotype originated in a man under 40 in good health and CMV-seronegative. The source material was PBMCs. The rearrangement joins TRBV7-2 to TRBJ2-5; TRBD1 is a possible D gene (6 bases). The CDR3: CASSLAGKGGQETQYF. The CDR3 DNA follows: TGTGCCAGCAGCTTAGCCGGAAAAGGGGGTCAAGAGACCCAGTACTTC.